This record concerns one T cell receptor (beta chain) sequence. Its antigen remains unidentified. The sample originates from a study of cytomegalovirus exposure and HLA in healthy donors. In the study overall: Findings of an earlier analysis included 110 million or so unique TCR beta sequences from some 190 million T cells.

The primer mix had 60 Vbeta and 13 Jbeta primers. Method: immunoSEQ multiplex PCR; TCRdb's copy keeps in-frame clones and lacks some. The sample carries some 150,000 clones, nearly 80% recorded once. Broader study findings: Later work found that TCR association rates differed between HLA loci; DRB1 had the most and HLA-C the fewest.

Sequenced sample: PBMCs. The TCR was taken from a male donor in good health and CMV-seronegative.

The CDR3: CASSIGAGAVYNEQFF. The CDR3 nucleotides are TGTGCCAGTAGTATAGGGGCGGGGGCTGTATACAATGAGCAGTTCTTC. J is TRBJ2-1 and V is TRBV19, with D perhaps TRBD2 (7 bases). The ends were cut back, 1 base at V and 4 bases at J, with 14 bases in the middle. Germline-derived CDR1 and CDR2 are LNHDA and SQIVND (reference sequence). The CDR3 spans 16 residues.